The 2 T cell receptor beta chains listed next were all sequenced from one sample in a study of T cells in Graves' hyperthyroidism and ophthalmopathy. What was amplified from RNA transcripts were TCR beta CDR3 regions. First-round RT-PCR with HTBI primers amplified the TCR CDR3 region. TCRdb ran MiXCR on the multiplex PCR reads and lists one entry per CDR3 protein. The sample contains roughly 720,000 distinct CDR3 sequences, approximately 15% of which appear only once. The sequencing sample was made of blood. These TCRs come from a middle-aged man with Graves' hyperthyroidism.

This clonotype was counted at least ten times. V and J are TRBV6-2 or TRBV6-3 and TRBJ1-1; 8 nucleotides match TRBD1. The CDR3 runs 16 residues. Germline V gene data show CDR1 as MNHEY and CDR2 as SVGEGT. Unmatched junction bases numbered 9, after V lost 1 base and J lost 5 bases. The CDR3 DNA is TGTGCCAGCAGTTACTTTTTTCAGGGGGCGCGAACTGAAGCTTTCTTT. Translating gives CASSYFFQGARTEAFF.

The chain uses TRBV5-1 and TRBJ1-1; the D gene is possibly TRBD1 (6 bases). Trimming cost V 0 bases and J 4 bases, with 10 bases left between them. The germline V gene has CDR1 SGHRS and CDR2 YFSETQ. This CDR3 is built from 14 residues. The CDR3 DNA reads as TGCGCCAGCAGCTTGGAGGGGGTCTTCACTGAAGCTTTCTTT. It is translated as CASSLEGVFTEAFF.